This entry features one T cell receptor beta chain sequence. What antigen it recognizes has not been identified. The record has no base qualities; no much larger clone is one base away. The record originates from a study of cytomegalovirus exposure and HLA in healthy donors (dated by TCRdb to 2015 to 2018). General notes on the study: An earlier analysis of 587 of the donors reported 250 to 350 Gb of sequence data and some 110 million unique TCR beta sequences obtained from around 180 million T cells. To predict cytomegalovirus infection status, the study brought together high-throughput TCR immunosequencing, statistical association of individual TCRs with disease status, and machine learning. Four or five DR-DQ haplotypes were treated as single units for association and clustering because of strong linkage in the cohort. A later genetic analysis took genome-wide SNP genotypes for about three fifths of the 666 donors and used that subset as a discovery cohort. An early release covering 500 to 750 HLA-typed donors comprised about 300 gigabases of sequencing data and tens of millions of unique TCR sequences. The later analysis used no new phenotypic data to find candidate immune exposures, relying instead on TCR beta sequences and their occurrence across donors. Along with the approximately 670-subject first cohort, a separate validation cohort of over a hundred different subjects was used. Among about 390 genotyped donors of the cohort, an average of roughly 240,000 unique TCR beta nucleotide sequences were sequenced per donor, roughly 20% of them non-productive. Typing coverage differed by locus: A, B, C, DRB1 and DQB1 were typed in about 629-630 donors, DQA1 in 500 to 550, DPA1 in some 610, and DPB1 in just under 490. The study used immunosequencing to profile the T cell repertoires of about 670 subjects and linked those repertoires to cytomegalovirus serostatus. The study aimed to test whether cataloging public T cell receptors could reveal signatures of past pathogen exposure. Donor age, sex, ethnicity and CMV serostatus were compiled together with the repertoire data. Of the roughly 410 genotyped donors, less than 90% were placed in the genetic ancestry cluster associated with self-reported Caucasian donors. Both class I and class II loci were covered by HLA typing, at four-digit resolution. A later analysis re-examined previously published TCR beta repertoires from more than 550 donors and added high-resolution HLA genotyping to investigate patterns of TCR occurrence. An earlier analysis of roughly 580 of the donors used high-throughput TCR beta sequencing to judge whether each TCR beta V gene segment behaved as functional or pseudogenic. Every repertoire in the discovery cohort had been generated on one and the same sequencing platform.

CDR3 length: 14 amino acids, cysteine to phenylalanine. The sequence is cut down to CDR3 DNA, 42 bases in frame from base 1. A distance of 11 bases separates the germline ends of V and J, which lose 5 bases and 3 bases respectively. CDR1 and CDR2, looked up from the germline V gene, are MNHNS and SASEGT. In total, approximately 700 healthy bone marrow donors made up the cohort. All cohort members were sampled while nominally healthy, although unrecorded immune exposures were likely present. The donor tested CMV seropositive, placing the donor among the roughly 300 seropositive members of the cohort. Every donor gave a peripheral blood sample, and the peripheral blood mononuclear cells from that sample were used for TCR beta sequencing. Genomic DNA was extracted from the blood cell samples with the Qiagen DNeasy Blood Extraction Kit. What the research found in general, with its limitations: The 87-base-pair reads could not distinguish some IMGT-functional V segments, including TRBV6-2 and TRBV6-3, so those segments were excluded. The authors suggested that the approach could potentially be extended to other disease states and immunological phenotypes. For the cohort, immune exposure information was limited to CMV serostatus. Compared with equally common non-associated chains, HLA-associated TCR beta chains in a later analysis were more clonally expanded and had lower generation probabilities. In a later analysis, most CMV-associated TCR beta chains were found to appear HLA-restricted, with HLA associations seemingly driven largely by CMV exposure. The earlier analysis of 450 to 700 of the donors excluded 15 to 20 rarely observed V segments, including chromosome 9 orphons, because counts were too low. Cytomegalovirus status was reported to be diagnosed by the classifier with high specificity and sensitivity in both the original and validation cohorts. In a later analysis, 15,000 to 20,000 TCR beta sequences were associated with specific HLA alleles at a false discovery rate of 0.05. A further reported finding was that TCR beta sequences accurately predicted the HLA-A and HLA-B alleles for most subjects in the first cohort. Broadly in line with IMGT annotations, most TCR beta V segments showed up in productive rearrangements about 90% or about 30% of the time in an earlier analysis of 587 of the donors. According to a later genetic analysis, donors in an Asian-associated ancestry cluster had fewer N-insertions in productive TCRs than the approximately 700-donor mean. A group of highly shared sequence variants was considered likely to be a technical artifact of the sequencing pipeline. In a later analysis, several top co-occurrence clusters were reported to appear linked to parvovirus B19, influenza, CMV and Epstein-Barr virus. In a later genetic analysis, a missense DCLRE1C variant was associated with V-gene and J-gene trimming of TCR beta chains, and the association was replicated in an independent cohort. A few of the identified cytomegalovirus-associated TCR beta chains were confirmed in vitro to be specific for cytomegalovirus antigens. Presence/absence analyses assumed roughly uniform sequencing depth across donors, an assumption that may not hold. In this cohort, only TCR beta chains were sequenced, and detectable features were limited by the absence of alpha or paired-chain data. Correlated functional status among segregating V segments might reflect linkage disequilibrium, but an unknown experimental factor could not be ruled out. Strong co-occurrence of HLA alleles, especially DR and DQ, made assigning TCR associations to individual alleles difficult. According to a later analysis, TCR association rates differed among HLA loci, with DRB1 alleles showing the most associated TCRs and HLA-C alleles showing the fewest. Because HLA typing was missing for some donors at each locus, association tests included only the typed subset. Across donors, most TCR sequences were observed very rarely, whereas some public TCRs were present in many individuals. The study gave a list of about 160 TCR beta chains associated with cytomegalovirus.

Libraries were built with the immunoSEQ multiplex PCR assay. A mixture of 60 forward primers for TCR Vbeta segments and 13 reverse primers for TCR Jbeta segments was used in the multiplex PCR. A multiplex PCR assay on genomic DNA amplified the CDR3 region of rearranged TCR beta genes. Amplified TCR beta libraries were sequenced as 87-base-pair reads on the Illumina HiSeq System. As for the original processing: Across the roughly 640 repertoires, a later analysis counted some 80 million unique TCR beta chains, around 11 million of which were shared by at least two donors. Raw reads were error-corrected and collapsed into unique sequences with a nearest-neighbor algorithm that merged closely related sequences to remove PCR and sequencing errors. To assign V, D and J gene segments, CDR3 sequences were aligned to IMGT reference sequences. For a sequence to be retained, a match of at least six nucleotides was required to both a V gene segment and a J gene segment. Rearrangements were classified as productive when the CDR3 lacked stop codons and remained in frame with V and J, and all other rearrangements were classified as non-productive. CDR3 was defined according to IMGT convention as the region running from the second conserved V-encoded cysteine to the conserved J-encoded phenylalanine. Sequences without an unambiguous match to a single V gene segment were excluded from the earlier analysis of 500 to 700 of the donors. In an earlier analysis of approximately 550 of the donors, V segments were called functional above 56.7% productive rearrangements and were called segregating when the between-donor standard deviation exceeded 5%. A statistical classification framework was built to diagnose cytomegalovirus status from the catalog of TCR beta chain sequences. In a later analysis, V and J genes were assigned by comparing TCR nucleotide sequences against IMGT/GENE-DB human TR gene sequences. In a later analysis, CDR3 sequences and most-parsimonious VDJ recombination scenarios were assigned using the TCRdist pipeline. In a later analysis, every TCR beta chain was defined by the combination of its CDR3 amino acid sequence and its V-gene family, and reads without a unique V-gene family were dropped. As a way to deal with suspected cross-contamination and a sequencing artifact, a later analysis dropped roughly 600 nucleotide sequences that were highly shared and had low generation probability. In a later analysis, a clonal expansion index was calculated for each public chain from normalized within-repertoire ranks of inferred template counts. A later analysis computed generation probabilities with a VDJ recombination model fitted to out-of-frame rearrangements, and checked the results against IGoR. Hypergeometric tests were used in a later analysis to score TCR-TCR, TCR-HLA and TCR-CMV co-occurrence, with a repertoire-size bias correction applied to the TCR pairs. To estimate false discovery rates, a later analysis permuted the HLA or CMV assignments 20 times. In a later analysis, co-occurring TCRs were grouped with DBSCAN, and TCRdist sequence similarity was added when clustering was performed within HLA-allele-positive subsets. Repertoires with fewer than 30,000 or more than 120,000 public chains, plus five repertoires with anomalous nucleotide sharing, were excluded from co-occurrence clustering. The table comes from immuneACCESS by way of TCRdb, which keeps in-frame sequences with V and J called. Part of the clones is missing from these tables; in studies checked, under half for an unresolved V gene and the rest for unknown reasons. The V and J calls and clone size are taken from that table; D and trimming were inferred from the DNA. The sample table lists about 200,000 clones, around 86% of them with a count of one. 6.5% of the sample is held by the ten biggest clonotypes.

This chain is built from TRBV6-1 and TRBJ1-3, with a weak D call of TRBD1 (5 bases match). The sample was PBMCs. This receptor was identified in a woman between 50 and 59 years old in good health and CMV-seropositive. For the CDR3, the sequence is CASSRAGHGNTIYF. DNA sequence: TGTGCCAGCAGTCGTGCAGGGCATGGAAACACCATATATTTT.